This paragraph reports one TCR beta chain. This clonotype was seen only once. The specificity of this receptor is unknown. The input lacks base qualities; no much larger clone sits a single base away. One read yields weak evidence. Including cysteine and phenylalanine, the CDR3 has 13 amino acids. Of all the DNA, just the CDR3 is kept, 39 bases in frame from base 1. Deletion took 8 bases off V and 6 bases off J, with a span of 14 bases between the germline ends. For CDR1 and CDR2, the germline V gene lists SNHLY and FYNNEI. These data originate in a study of T cells in Graves' hyperthyroidism and ophthalmopathy (dated by TCRdb to between 2018 and 2021). Describing the broader study: Peripheral blood was collected at initial diagnosis, before any treatment. To identify distinguishing TCR V-J signatures, a discovery cohort of 90 to 100 patients was used, comprising some 43 with Graves' ophthalmopathy and 57 with stable Graves' hyperthyroidism. An independent validation cohort of 18 to 20 hyperthyroidism patients and about 15 patients who later progressed to ophthalmopathy tested prospective prediction of ophthalmopathy. For training and testing, the approximately 92 patients in the discovery cohort were randomly divided in a 7:3 ratio. The study also compared thyroid tissue and blood T-cell repertoires from about six Graves' hyperthyroidism patients. Once sampling was done, hyperthyroidism patients were given methimazole at a starting dose of 30 mg daily, whereas ophthalmopathy patients were given high-dose intravenous methylprednisolone. According to the paper, TCR Vbeta CDR3 sequencing was carried out on over 130 peripheral blood samples, which came from 40 to 45 ophthalmopathy, under 80 hyperthyroidism and some 17 progressor patients. The full study reports these points: Most expanded thyroid clonotypes (frequency above 0.001) were also found in blood, which suggests that blood repertoires may mirror thyroid immune responses. In validation, the model predicted progression to ophthalmopathy with approximately 71% sensitivity and around 72% specificity, a median of 6.5 months before onset. Sample size was not statistically predetermined, and investigators were not blinded to group allocation. A 13 V-J signature model separated ophthalmopathy from stable hyperthyroidism, with approximately 86% sensitivity and 81.08% specificity in cross-validation and 80%/75% in testing.

The TCR beta CDR3 regions were amplified from the RNA transcripts. A first-round RT-PCR of the TCR CDR3 used the HTBI primer set with the Qiagen OneStep RT-PCR kit. Libraries were constructed in a second round of multiplex PCR, after which size selection and purification were carried out. Sequencing of the libraries was done on an Illumina HiSeq2000 using paired-end 100 bp reads. The authors' pipeline ran thus. SOAPnuke was used to process the raw data, throwing out any read that contained adapters or uncalled bases, had a mean Phred below 15, or lacked an exact constant-primer or identifier match. High-quality paired reads were merged using COPE v1.2.5, and each unique nucleotide sequence was defined as a clonotype. MiTCR v1.1 was used to align the clonotypes against IMGT TRBV, TRBD and TRBJ reference segments. The analysis included only V-J combinations with a frequency above 0.0001, which together covered approximately 99% of the repertoires. A TCS score was defined as the ratio of F50 (clonal expansion) to E x V (chaos), with BLOSUM62-based TCRdist applied between CDR3 peptides within each V-J. Welch's t-statistics and random forest reduced roughly 540 V-J features to 13, which were used in a naive Bayes classifier (R e1071). TCRdb reanalyzed the raw reads on its own, using fastp at Q25 for trimming and MiXCR for clone calling, and kept in-frame beta chains. Each entry is one CDR3 protein sequence, shown with its most common DNA and genes. The V and J calls were determined by TCRdb, not by the authors. The sample includes about 100,000 distinct CDR3 sequences, with 15% to 20% observed a single time. About 45% of the sample goes to the ten largest clones.

Graves' hyperthyroidism was defined as stable when no progression to ophthalmopathy occurred over 18 months of follow-up. The hyperthyroidism patients were between 18 and 65 years old and newly diagnosed, with a disease duration of less than 2 months. The study excluded patients with uncontrolled infections, other autoimmune diseases, pregnancy or lactation. Diagnoses relied on clinical symptoms, serum thyroxine and TRAb, thyroid ultrasound and orbital computed tomography. Ficoll-Paque density gradient centrifugation was used to isolate PBMCs from about 10 ml of fresh peripheral blood. Total RNA was extracted using Trizol reagent, and RNA quality was assessed on an Agilent 2100 Bioanalyzer.

This chain is built from TRBV2 and TRBJ2-1, with a tentative D gene TRBD2 over 7 matching bases. The TCR originated in a woman aged 50 to 60 with Graves' hyperthyroidism. The sequenced sample consisted of blood. The CDR3 has the sequence CASGGLAVNEQFF. Read as DNA, the sequence is TGTGCCAGCGGGGGGCTAGCGGTCAATGAGCAGTTCTTC.